This entry concerns a single T cell receptor beta chain. Its target is unknown. This specimen belongs to a study of response to subunit inactivated influenza vaccine. Study-level findings and limits: Authors suggested each seasonal influenza vaccination recruits few new T cells.

The germline gives CDR1 MGHRA, CDR2 YSYEKL. The CDR3 has 15 amino acids. Trimming cost V 4 bases and J 2 bases, with 15 bases left between them. TCRdb reprocessed the RT-PCR reads with MiXCR, giving one entry per CDR3 protein. The profile shows about 570,000 distinct CDR3 sequences, roughly 12% of them singletons. The source material was PBMCs from blood, sampled on the day of vaccination. The V gene is TRBV4-1, the J gene TRBJ2-7; D is perhaps TRBD1 (5 bases). This clonotype was sampled from a man in his fifties who received an inactivated influenza vaccine. CDR3 coding DNA: TGCGCCAGCAGCCTTTACGCAGGGTTTGCCTACGAGCAGTACTTC. Translation: CASSLYAGFAYEQYF.